This entry is about one T cell receptor beta chain. V was shortened by 0 bases and J by 9 bases, with 9 bases between the two germline ends. This CDR3 is built from 14 residues. Germline CDR1 SEHNR, CDR2 FQNEAQ (reference sequence). The data derive from a study of blood T cell repertoires in COVID-19. The overall study: COVID-19 samples from acute and convalescent phases originated in the United States, Italy and Spain. PBMCs, B-cell-depleted T cells, or T cells provided the cDNA or gDNA that made up the material.

Authors' data handling: By means of reference gene primer amplification, nucleated cell counts were estimated. The table came from immunoSEQ multiplex PCR; TCRdb's copy has only in-frame clones and leaves some out. The DNA was the basis for D and trimming; V, J and clone size are from that table. This table has some 180,000 clones, roughly 80% appearing once. The receptor comes from a woman aged 55-70 years with COVID-19, enrolled during active disease. The sample was peripheral blood. The chain joins TRBV7-9 to TRBJ1-6; the D is unclear. The CDR3 protein is CASSLAVVASPLHF. DNA for the CDR3: TGTGCCAGCAGCTTAGCAGTTGTGGCTTCACCCCTCCACTTT.